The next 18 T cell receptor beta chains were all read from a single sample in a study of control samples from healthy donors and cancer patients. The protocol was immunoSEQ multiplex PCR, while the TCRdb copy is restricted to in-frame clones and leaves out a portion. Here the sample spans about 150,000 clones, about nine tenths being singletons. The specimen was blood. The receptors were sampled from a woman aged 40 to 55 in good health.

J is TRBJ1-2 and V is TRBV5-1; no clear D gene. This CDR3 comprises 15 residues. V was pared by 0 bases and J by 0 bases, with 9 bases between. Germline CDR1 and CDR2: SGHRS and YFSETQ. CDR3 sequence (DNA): TGCGCCAGCAGCTTGGTACCAGGTACTAACTATGGCTACACCTTC. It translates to CASSLVPGTNYGYTF.

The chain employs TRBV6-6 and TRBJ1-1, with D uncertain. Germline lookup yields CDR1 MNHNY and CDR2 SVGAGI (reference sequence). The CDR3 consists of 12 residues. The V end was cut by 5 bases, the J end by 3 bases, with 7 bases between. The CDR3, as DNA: TGTGCCAGCAGTAGGGTAGACACTGAAGCTTTCTTT. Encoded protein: CASSRVDTEAFF.

Here the CDR3 reads CAIRQGLAGEQYF. The CDR3 nucleotides are TGTGCCATCAGGCAGGGGCTCGCGGGGGAGCAGTACTTC. The chain uses TRBV10-3 and TRBJ2-7; either TRBD1 or TRBD2 may fit D (6 bases each). CDR1 and CDR2 (germline): ENHRY, SYGVKD. The CDR3 covers 13 residues. The ends were cut back, 6 bases at V and 7 bases at J, with 16 bases in the middle.

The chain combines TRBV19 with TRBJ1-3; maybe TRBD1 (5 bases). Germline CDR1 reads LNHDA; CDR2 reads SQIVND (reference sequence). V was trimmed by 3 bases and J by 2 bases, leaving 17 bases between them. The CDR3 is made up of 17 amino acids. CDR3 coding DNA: TGTGCCAGTAGTATTCTCCTACGCCGGGACCCTGGAAACACCATATATTTT. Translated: CASSILLRRDPGNTIYF.

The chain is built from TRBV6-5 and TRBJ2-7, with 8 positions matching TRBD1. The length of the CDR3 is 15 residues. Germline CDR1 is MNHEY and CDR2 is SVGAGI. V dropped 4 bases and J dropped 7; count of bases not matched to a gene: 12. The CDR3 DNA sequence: TGTGCCAGCAGTTCATACAGGTCAGGGGGCCAAGAGCAGTACTTC. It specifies CASSSYRSGGQEQYF.

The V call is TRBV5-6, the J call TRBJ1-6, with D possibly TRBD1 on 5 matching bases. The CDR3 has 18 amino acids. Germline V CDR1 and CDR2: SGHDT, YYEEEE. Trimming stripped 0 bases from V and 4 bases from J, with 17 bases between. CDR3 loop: CASSLGGRGAGYNSPLHF. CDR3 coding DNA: TGTGCCAGCAGCTTGGGAGGGAGGGGTGCGGGATATAATTCACCCCTCCACTTT.

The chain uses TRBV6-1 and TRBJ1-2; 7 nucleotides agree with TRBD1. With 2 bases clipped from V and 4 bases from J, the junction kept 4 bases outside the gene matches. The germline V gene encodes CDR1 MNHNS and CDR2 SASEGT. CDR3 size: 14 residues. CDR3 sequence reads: CASSEQGGGYGYTF. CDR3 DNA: TGTGCCAGCAGTGAACAGGGGGGCGGCTATGGCTACACCTTC.

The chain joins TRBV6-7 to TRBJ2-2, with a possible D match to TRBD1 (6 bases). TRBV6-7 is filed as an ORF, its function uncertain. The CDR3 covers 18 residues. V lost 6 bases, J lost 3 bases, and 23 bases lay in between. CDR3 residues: CASRNPGHLVPDTGELFF. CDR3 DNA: TGTGCCAGCAGGAACCCGGGACACCTAGTTCCAGACACCGGGGAGCTGTTTTTT.

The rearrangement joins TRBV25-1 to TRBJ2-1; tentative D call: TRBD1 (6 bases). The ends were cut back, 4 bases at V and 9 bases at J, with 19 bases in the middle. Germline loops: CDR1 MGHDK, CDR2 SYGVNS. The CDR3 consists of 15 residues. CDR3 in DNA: TGTGCCAGCAGTGGATACTCCGGGACACGGGGTGAGCAGTTCTTC. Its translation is CASSGYSGTRGEQFF.

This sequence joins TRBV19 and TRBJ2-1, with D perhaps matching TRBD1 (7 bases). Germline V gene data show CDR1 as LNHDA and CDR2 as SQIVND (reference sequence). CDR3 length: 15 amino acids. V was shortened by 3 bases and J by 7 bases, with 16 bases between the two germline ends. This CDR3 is CASSITPGGLNEQFF. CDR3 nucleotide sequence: TGTGCCAGTAGTATCACGCCAGGGGGGCTAAATGAGCAGTTCTTC. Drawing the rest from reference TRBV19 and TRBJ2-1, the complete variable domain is DGGITQSPKYLFRKEGQNVTLSCEQNLNHDAMYWYRQDPGQGLRLIYYSQIVNDFQKGDIAEGYSVSREKKESFPLTVTSAQKNPTAFYLCASSITPGGLNEQFFGPGTRLTVL.

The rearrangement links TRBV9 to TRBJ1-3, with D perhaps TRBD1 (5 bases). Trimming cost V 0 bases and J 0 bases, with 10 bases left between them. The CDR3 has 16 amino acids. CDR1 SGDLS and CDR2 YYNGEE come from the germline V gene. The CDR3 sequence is CASSVAWDDSGNTIYF. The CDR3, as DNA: TGTGCCAGCAGCGTAGCTTGGGACGACTCTGGAAACACCATATATTTT. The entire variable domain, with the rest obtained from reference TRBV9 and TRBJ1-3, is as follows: DSGVTQTPKHLITATGQRVTLRCSPRSGDLSVYWYQQSLDQGLQFLIQYYNGEERAKGNILERFSAQQFPDLHSELNLSSLELGDSALYFCASSVAWDDSGNTIYFGEGSWLTVV.

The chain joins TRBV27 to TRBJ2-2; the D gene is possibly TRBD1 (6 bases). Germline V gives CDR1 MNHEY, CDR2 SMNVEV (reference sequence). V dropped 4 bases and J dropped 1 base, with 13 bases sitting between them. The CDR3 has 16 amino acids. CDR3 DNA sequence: TGTGCCAGCAGTTACTTGGGACACCTGAACACCGGGGAGCTGTTTTTT. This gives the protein CASSYLGHLNTGELFF.

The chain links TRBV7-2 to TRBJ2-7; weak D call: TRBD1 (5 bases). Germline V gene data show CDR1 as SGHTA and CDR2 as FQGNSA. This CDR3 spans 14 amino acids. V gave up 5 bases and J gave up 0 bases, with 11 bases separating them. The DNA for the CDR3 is TGTGCCAGCAGCCCCCAGCAGGGCTCCTACGAGCAGTACTTC. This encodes CASSPQQGSYEQYF.

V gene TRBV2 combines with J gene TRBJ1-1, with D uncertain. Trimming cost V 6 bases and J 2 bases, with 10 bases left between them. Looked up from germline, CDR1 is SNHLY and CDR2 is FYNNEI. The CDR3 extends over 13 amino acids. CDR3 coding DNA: TGTGCCAGCAGCCGCCTGCCCAACACTGAAGCTTTCTTT. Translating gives CASSRLPNTEAFF.

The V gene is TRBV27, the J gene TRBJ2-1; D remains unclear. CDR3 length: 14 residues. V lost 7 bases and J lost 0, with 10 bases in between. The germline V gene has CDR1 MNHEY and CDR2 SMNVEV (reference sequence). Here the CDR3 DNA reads TGTGCCAGCATCGGCCGAAGCTCCTACAATGAGCAGTTCTTC. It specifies CASIGRSSYNEQFF.

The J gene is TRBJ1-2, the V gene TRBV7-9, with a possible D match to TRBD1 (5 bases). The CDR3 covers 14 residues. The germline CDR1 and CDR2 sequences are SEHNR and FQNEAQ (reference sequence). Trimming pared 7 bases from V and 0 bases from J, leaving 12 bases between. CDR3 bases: TGTGCCAGCAACCCGGACACTTCTAACTATGGCTACACCTTC. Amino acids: CASNPDTSNYGYTF.

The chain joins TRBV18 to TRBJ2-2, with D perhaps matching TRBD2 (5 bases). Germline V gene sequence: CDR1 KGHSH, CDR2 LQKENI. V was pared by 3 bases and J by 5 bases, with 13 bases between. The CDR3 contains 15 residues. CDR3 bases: TGTGCCAGCTCACCTCAGCGAGAGGGAACCGGGGAGCTGTTTTTT. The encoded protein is CASSPQREGTGELFF.

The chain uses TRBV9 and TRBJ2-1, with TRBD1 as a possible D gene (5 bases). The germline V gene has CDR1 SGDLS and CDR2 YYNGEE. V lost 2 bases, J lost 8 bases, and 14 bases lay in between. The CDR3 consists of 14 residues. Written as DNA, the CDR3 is TGTGCCAGCAGCGTTCAACCAGGGTCCGATGAGCAGTTCTTC. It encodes CASSVQPGSDEQFF.